Here is one T cell receptor (beta chain) with its context. Its matching antigen is unknown. The data belong to a study of blood T cells in healthy people across ages. PCR was performed a second time for 7 to 11 cycles using a sample-barcoded 5' primer and a J-beta primer mix. TCRdb re-called the 5' RACE reads through MiXCR, storing one row per CDR3 protein. Here the sample spans roughly 800,000 distinct CDR3 sequences, about 53% being singletons. The study's findings and limits: Naive T cell percentage showed a strong correlation with the diversity of TCR beta.

The sample consisted of blood. The TCR sequence derives from a man older than 75 in good health.

CDR3 protein: CASSQTPVHNEQFF. The CDR3 nucleotides read TGTGCCAGCAGCCAGACCCCGGTACACAATGAGCAGTTCTTC. The chain recombines TRBV3-1 with TRBJ2-1; D uncertain. Between the trimmed V and J ends, which lost 3 bases and 5 bases, there was a span of 11 bases. This CDR3 is built from 14 residues. Germline V gene lookup returns CDR1 LGHDT and CDR2 YNNKEL (reference sequence).